This T cell receptor beta chain was observed in a study of Graves' ophthalmopathy and Graves' hyperthyroidism. Broader study findings: The authors also found most expanded thyroid clonotypes above 0.001 frequency in blood. From stable hyperthyroidism, ophthalmopathy was separated by a 13-signature model with 85% to 90% sensitivity and less than 83% specificity.

Points on this clonotype: Its antigen is undetermined.

Amplifying from RNA transcripts, the study obtained TCR beta CDR3 regions. Investigators did first-round RT-PCR with HTBI primers, then second-round multiplex PCR. One entry per CDR3 protein, called by TCRdb with MiXCR from the multiplex PCR reads. The table includes 170,000 or so distinct CDR3 sequences, over 35% detected once. The sequenced sample consisted of peripheral blood. The receptor's source is a woman aged 40 to 55 with Graves' ophthalmopathy.

This chain's CDR3 is CASSPRVSSGMGNTEAFF. The CDR3 DNA follows: TGTGCCAGCTCACCACGGGTCTCGTCGGGCATGGGGAACACTGAAGCTTTCTTT. This chain joins TRBV18 and TRBJ1-1; the D is unclear. V was pared by 1 base and J by 1 base, with 19 bases between. The CDR3 loop spans 18 amino acids. From germline, CDR1 is KGHSH and CDR2 LQKENI.